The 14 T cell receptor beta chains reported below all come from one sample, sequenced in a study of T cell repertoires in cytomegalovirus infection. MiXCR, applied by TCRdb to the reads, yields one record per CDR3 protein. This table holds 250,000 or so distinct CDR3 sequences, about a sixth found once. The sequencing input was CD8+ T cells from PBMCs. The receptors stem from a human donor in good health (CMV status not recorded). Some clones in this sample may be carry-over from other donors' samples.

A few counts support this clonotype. This CDR3 reads CASSAQGFTYNEQFF. In DNA form, the CDR3 reads TGTGCCAGCAGTGCACAGGGGTTCACCTACAATGAGCAGTTCTTC. This rearrangement joins TRBV2 to TRBJ2-1; TRBD1 matches at 7 bases. This CDR3 region has 15 residues. Germline values: CDR1 SNHLY, CDR2 FYNNEI. Trimming took 4 bases from V and 2 from J; bases not matched to a gene: 5.

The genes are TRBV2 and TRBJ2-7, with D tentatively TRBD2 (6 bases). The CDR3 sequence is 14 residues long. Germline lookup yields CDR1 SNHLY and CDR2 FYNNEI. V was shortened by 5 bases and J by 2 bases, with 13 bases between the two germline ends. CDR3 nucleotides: TGTGCCAGCAGTACTACCGGGAGTCCCTACGAGCAGTACTTC. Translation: CASSTTGSPYEQYF. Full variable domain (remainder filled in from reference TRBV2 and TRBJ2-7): EPEVTQTPSHQVTQMGQEVILRCVPISNHLYFYWYRQILGQKVEFLVSFYNNEISEKSEIFDDQFSVERPDGSNFTLKIRSTKLEDSAMYFCASSTTGSPYEQYFGPGTRLTVT.

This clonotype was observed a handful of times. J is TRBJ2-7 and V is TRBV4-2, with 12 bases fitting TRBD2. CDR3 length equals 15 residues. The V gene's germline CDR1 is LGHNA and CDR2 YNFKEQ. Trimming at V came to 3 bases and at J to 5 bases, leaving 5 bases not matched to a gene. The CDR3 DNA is TGTGCCAGCAGCCAGTCTAGCGGGGGGGCCGACGAGCAGTACTTC. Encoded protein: CASSQSSGGADEQYF.

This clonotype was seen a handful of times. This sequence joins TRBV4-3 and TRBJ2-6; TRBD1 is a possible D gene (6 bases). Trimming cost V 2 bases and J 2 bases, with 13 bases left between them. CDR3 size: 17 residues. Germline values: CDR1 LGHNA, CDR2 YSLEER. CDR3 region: CASSQLDSGAGANVLTF. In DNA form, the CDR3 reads TGCGCCAGCAGCCAACTGGACAGTGGGGCTGGGGCCAACGTCCTGACTTTC.

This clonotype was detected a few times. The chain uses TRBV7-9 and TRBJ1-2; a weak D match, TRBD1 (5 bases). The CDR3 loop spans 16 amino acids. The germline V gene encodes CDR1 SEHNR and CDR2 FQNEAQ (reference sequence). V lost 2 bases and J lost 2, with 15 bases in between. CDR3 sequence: CASSLLGLEDNYGYTF. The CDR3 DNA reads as TGTGCCAGCAGCTTATTGGGGCTCGAGGACAACTATGGCTACACCTTC.

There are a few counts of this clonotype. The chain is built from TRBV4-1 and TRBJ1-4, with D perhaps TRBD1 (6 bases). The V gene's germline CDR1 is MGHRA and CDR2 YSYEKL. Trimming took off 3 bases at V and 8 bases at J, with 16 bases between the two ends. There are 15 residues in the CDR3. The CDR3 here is CASSQEATTGEKLFF. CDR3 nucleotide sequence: TGCGCCAGCAGCCAGGAAGCCACCACAGGGGAAAAACTGTTTTTT.

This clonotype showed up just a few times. CDR3 DNA sequence: TGCAGTGCTAGAAGCTTGAGCGAATCATTCACAGATACGCAGTATTTT. It codes for CSARSLSESFTDTQYF. The rearrangement uses TRBV20-1 and TRBJ2-3; D is unresolved. The germline V gene encodes CDR1 DFQATT and CDR2 SNEGSKA (reference sequence). This CDR3 has 16 residues. The germline V and J ends were trimmed by 2 bases and 2 bases, with 17 bases remaining between them.

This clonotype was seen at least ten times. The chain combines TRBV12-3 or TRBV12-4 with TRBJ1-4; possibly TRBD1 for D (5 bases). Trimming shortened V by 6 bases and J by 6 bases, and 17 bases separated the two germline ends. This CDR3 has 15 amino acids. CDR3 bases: TGTGCCAGCAGGTCACAGGTTACCGGGGATGAAAAACTGTTTTTT. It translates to CASRSQVTGDEKLFF.

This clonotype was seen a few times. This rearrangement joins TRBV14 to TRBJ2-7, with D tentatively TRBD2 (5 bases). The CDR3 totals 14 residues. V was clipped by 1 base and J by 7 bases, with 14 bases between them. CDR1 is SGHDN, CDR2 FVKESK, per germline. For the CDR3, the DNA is TGTGCCAGCAGCCAAGGTCCGAACGGGGTTGAGCAGTACTTC. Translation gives CASSQGPNGVEQYF.

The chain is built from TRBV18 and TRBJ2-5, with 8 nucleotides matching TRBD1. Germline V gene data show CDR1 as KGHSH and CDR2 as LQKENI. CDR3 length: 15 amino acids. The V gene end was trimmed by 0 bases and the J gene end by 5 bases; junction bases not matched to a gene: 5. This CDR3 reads CASSPPSGGLETQYF. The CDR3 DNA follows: TGTGCCAGCTCACCACCGTCAGGGGGCTTGGAGACCCAGTACTTC.

In nucleotides, the CDR3 is TGTGCCAGCAGCCCAGACGGGACAGGGAATCAGCCCCAGCATTTT. This translates into CASSPDGTGNQPQHF. V usage is TRBV6-5 and J usage is TRBJ1-5; 9 bases agree with TRBD1. The junction had 7 bases not matched to a gene; V was cut back by 6 bases and J by 4 bases. This CDR3 has 15 amino acids. The V gene's germline CDR1 is MNHEY and CDR2 SVGAGI.

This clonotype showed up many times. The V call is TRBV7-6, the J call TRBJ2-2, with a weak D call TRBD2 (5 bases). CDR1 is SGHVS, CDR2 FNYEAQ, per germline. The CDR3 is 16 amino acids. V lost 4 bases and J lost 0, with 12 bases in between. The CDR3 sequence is CASSSRRSANTGELFF. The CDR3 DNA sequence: TGTGCCAGCAGCTCGCGGAGGAGCGCGAACACCGGGGAGCTGTTTTTT. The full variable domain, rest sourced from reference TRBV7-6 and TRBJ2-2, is GAGVSQSPRYKVTKRGQDVALRCDPISGHVSLYWYRQALGQGPEFLTYFNYEAQQDKSGLPNDRFSAERPEGSISTLTIQRTEQRDSAMYRCASSSRRSANTGELFFGEGSRLTVL.

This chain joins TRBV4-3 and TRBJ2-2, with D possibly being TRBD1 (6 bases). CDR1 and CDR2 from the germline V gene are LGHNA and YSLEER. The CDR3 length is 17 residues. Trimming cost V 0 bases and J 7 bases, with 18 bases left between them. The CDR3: CASSQDLGQGLGGELFF. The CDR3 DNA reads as TGCGCCAGCAGCCAAGATCTCGGGCAGGGGCTAGGCGGGGAGCTGTTTTTT.

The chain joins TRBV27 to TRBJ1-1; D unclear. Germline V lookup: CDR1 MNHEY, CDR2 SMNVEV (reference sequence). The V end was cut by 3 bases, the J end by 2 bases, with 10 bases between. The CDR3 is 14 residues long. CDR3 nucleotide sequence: TGTGCCAGCAGTTTTTCTTTCGAAAACACTGAAGCTTTCTTT. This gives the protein CASSFSFENTEAFF.